A selection of T cell receptor beta chains follows, all from one sample in a study of blood T cell repertoires in COVID-19. Produced via immunoSEQ multiplex PCR; TCRdb's table is partial and in-frame only. The data hold tens of thousands of clones, with 88% observed a single time. Sequencing was carried out using peripheral blood. The receptors here all came from a man in his 60s with acute or convalescent COVID-19. Each CDR3 is given with its conserved first and last residue. D genes are given only for firm matches. Clone sizes are given selectively: once, few, many, or a class where the clone is expanded.

J gene,clone size,V gene,D gene,CDR3 DNA,CDR3 protein
TRBJ2-1,NA,TRBV7-3,TRBD2,TGTGCCAGCAGCACGGGACTAGCGGACAATGAGCAGTTCTTC,CASSTGLADNEQFF
TRBJ2-7,NA,TRBV9,TRBD1,TGTGCCAGCAGCGTATCGGGACAGGGGGCCTACTACGAGCAGTACTTC,CASSVSGQGAYYEQYF
TRBJ2-2,NA,TRBV9,TRBD2,TGTGCCAGCAGCGTAGACGGGACTAGAGCCGGGGAGCTGTTTTTT,CASSVDGTRAGELFF
TRBJ2-4,NA,TRBV6-5,TRBD2,TGTGCCAGCAGCTCCCCTAGCGGCGGGAACATTCAGTACTTC,CASSSPSGGNIQYF
TRBJ2-1,NA,TRBV6-5,TRBD1,TGTGCCAGCAGTTACAGGGACAGGGTTTATGAGCAGTTCTTC,CASSYRDRVYEQFF
TRBJ2-7,NA,TRBV5-1,TRBD2,TGCGCCAGCAGCTTGGAGACTAGCGGATACGAGCAGTACTTC,CASSLETSGYEQYF
TRBJ2-1,NA,TRBV16,NA,TGTGCCAGCAGCCAAGGGGGGAACAATGAGCAGTTCTTC,CASSQGGNNEQFF
TRBJ2-1,NA,TRBV18,NA,TGTGCCAGCTCGCCGGCACCGGGAAATGAGCAGTTCTTC,CASSPAPGNEQFF
TRBJ1-1,NA,TRBV2,NA,TGTGCCAGCAGTTTTAGAGAGAACACTGAAGCTTTCTTT,CASSFRENTEAFF
TRBJ1-1,NA,TRBV9,NA,TGTGCCAGCCAGAGGGCGGGGAGCACTGAAGCTTTCTTT,CASQRAGSTEAFF
TRBJ2-5,few,TRBV5-4,NA,TGTGCCAGCAGCGCCCGACAGCCAGAGACCCAGTACTTC,CASSARQPETQYF
TRBJ1-4,NA,TRBV11-2,NA,TGTGCCAGCAGCCGGGGATCAAATGAAAAACTGTTTTTT,CASSRGSNEKLFF
TRBJ1-1,NA,TRBV7-9,NA,TGTGCCAGCAGCCGGGGGGGTGGAGCTTTCTTT,CASSRGGGAFF
TRBJ2-3,NA,TRBV24-1,TRBD2,TGTGCCACCAGTGACCCGTCAGCGGGAGCCCTCCTGGACACAGATACGCAGTATTTT,CATSDPSAGALLDTDTQYF
TRBJ2-1,once,TRBV6-4,TRBD2,TGTGCCAGCAGTGAAGGGCTAGCGGGAGTTAATGAGCAGTTCTTC,CASSEGLAGVNEQFF
TRBJ1-3,NA,TRBV11-1,NA,TGTGCCAGCAGCTTGTACGCGGAGGTTCCTGGAAACACCATATATTTT,CASSLYAEVPGNTIYF
TRBJ2-1,NA,TRBV2,NA,TGTGCCAGCAGGGGGGACTCCACTGAGCAGTTCTTC,CASRGDSTEQFF
TRBJ2-1,NA,TRBV6-2/TRBV6-3,TRBD2,TGTGCCAGCAGTTACTCCCAGCGGGATCGCTACAATGAGCAGTTCTTC,CASSYSQRDRYNEQFF
TRBJ1-4,NA,TRBV24-1,NA,TGTGCCACCAGTGACCCGCAGTATACCCAGGGGACTAATGAAAAACTGTTTTTT,CATSDPQYTQGTNEKLFF
TRBJ1-1,NA,TRBV10-3,NA,TGTGCCATCAGGTCGGGGTTGGGGGGCACTGAAGCTTTCTTT,CAIRSGLGGTEAFF
TRBJ2-4,NA,TRBV5-1,NA,TGCGCCAGCAGCCTACAGGGAGAAAACATTCAGTACTTC,CASSLQGENIQYF
TRBJ2-5,once,TRBV7-3,TRBD2,TGTGCCAGCAAGCTAGCGGGAGGGCCGGGAGAGACCCAGTACTTC,CASKLAGGPGETQYF
TRBJ2-7,NA,TRBV18,TRBD2,TGTGCCAGCTCCGGTAGCGGGAGTACCTACGAGCAGTACTTC,CASSGSGSTYEQYF
TRBJ2-7,NA,TRBV5-1,TRBD2,TGCGCCAGCAGCTTGGATAGCGGGAGCTACGAGCAGTACTTC,CASSLDSGSYEQYF
TRBJ2-7,NA,TRBV4-1,TRBD2,TGCGCCAGCAGCAAAGCCGCTAGCGGGAGATCCTCCAACGAGCAGTACTTC,CASSKAASGRSSNEQYF
TRBJ1-3,NA,TRBV27,TRBD1,TGTGCCAGCGGAGGACAGGGGTATGGAAACACCATATATTTT,CASGGQGYGNTIYF
TRBJ2-7,NA,TRBV20-1,TRBD2,TGCAGTGCTAGTAGCGGGAGCTCCTACGAGCAGTACTTC,CSASSGSSYEQYF
TRBJ2-6,NA,TRBV27,NA,TGTGCCAGCAGTTTAACCCCCCAGGGGTTTTCTGGGGCCAACGTCCTGACTTTC,CASSLTPQGFSGANVLTF
TRBJ1-2,once,TRBV28,NA,TGTGCCAGCAGTAGGGGCAACTATGGCTACACCTTC,CASSRGNYGYTF
TRBJ1-5,once,TRBV7-8,TRBD1,TGTGCCAGCAGCTTAAGGGACAGGGTCTATAGCAATCAGCCCCAGCATTTT,CASSLRDRVYSNQPQHF
TRBJ2-5,NA,TRBV10-3,NA,TGTGCCATCAGTGAGTCGACAGGAAAAGAGACCCAGTACTTC,CAISESTGKETQYF
TRBJ1-2,NA,TRBV29-1,NA,TGCAGCGTTGGACAGAACTATGGCTACACCTTC,CSVGQNYGYTF
TRBJ2-2,NA,TRBV6-4,NA,TGTGCCAGCAGTGACGGGGCGACCGGGGAGCTGTTTTTT,CASSDGATGELFF
TRBJ2-7,NA,TRBV20-1,NA,TGCAGTGCCGATCGGGGCTACGAGCAGTACTTC,CSADRGYEQYF
TRBJ2-7,NA,TRBV24-1,TRBD1,TGTGCCACCAGTGACCCGAGGACAGGGGCATCCTACGAGCAGTACTTC,CATSDPRTGASYEQYF
TRBJ2-1,NA,TRBV1,NA,TGCACCAGCAGCCAAGATCCAGCGGGAGACCACAATGAGCAGTTCTTC,CTSSQDPAGDHNEQFF
TRBJ1-5,NA,TRBV9,TRBD1,TGTGCCAGCAGCGTAGCAGGGGGCCTGGGACAGCCCCAGCATTTT,CASSVAGGLGQPQHF
TRBJ2-5,NA,TRBV28,TRBD2,TGTGCCAGCAGGGTCCGCGGGAGCCAAGAGACCCAGTACTTC,CASRVRGSQETQYF
TRBJ2-5,NA,TRBV28,TRBD1,TGTGCCAGCAGTACGCACCGGGGACAGGGGGCTTGGGAGACCCAGTACTTC,CASSTHRGQGAWETQYF
TRBJ2-1,NA,TRBV24-1,TRBD1,TGTGCCACCAGTGGATCGGGGACAGTTTACAATGAGCAGTTCTTC,CATSGSGTVYNEQFF
TRBJ1-2,NA,TRBV30,NA,TGTGCCTGGAGCCGATCATACAGGGTTGGCTACACCTTC,CAWSRSYRVGYTF
TRBJ2-5,NA,TRBV27,NA,TGTGCCAGCAGTCCGGTAAGAGAGACCCAGTACTTC,CASSPVRETQYF
TRBJ2-2,NA,TRBV7-3,NA,TGTGCCAGCAGCTTAGAGCCAGGAACCGGGGAGCTGTTTTTT,CASSLEPGTGELFF
TRBJ1-5,NA,TRBV12-3/TRBV12-4,NA,TGTGCCAGCCTCTTAGGGGGTTCACAGCCCCAGCATTTT,CASLLGGSQPQHF
TRBJ1-3,NA,TRBV6-6,TRBD1,TGTGCCAGCGGACGACAGGGCCTCTCTGGAAACACCATATATTTT,CASGRQGLSGNTIYF
TRBJ2-1,NA,TRBV5-5,NA,TGTGCCAGCAGCTTGACGAGCAATGAGCAGTTCTTC,CASSLTSNEQFF
TRBJ2-7,NA,TRBV18,TRBD1,TGTGCCAGCTCACCTTTACCCCCCGGGCAGGGGGCAGGCGAGCAGTACTTC,CASSPLPPGQGAGEQYF
TRBJ2-1,NA,TRBV18,NA,TGTGCCAGCTCACGTTCATCTAATCGAGACAATGAGCAGTTCTTC,CASSRSSNRDNEQFF
TRBJ1-6,NA,TRBV5-1,NA,TGCGCCAGCAGCTTATTTGACAGGATCAATTCACCCCTCCACTTT,CASSLFDRINSPLHF
TRBJ2-3,NA,TRBV7-2,NA,TGTGCCAGCAGCTTGACTAGTATGGGGACAGATACGCAGTATTTT,CASSLTSMGTDTQYF
TRBJ1-5,NA,TRBV7-2,NA,TGTGCCAGCAGGGAGACAGGCCCCGGTCAGCCCCAGCATTTT,CASRETGPGQPQHF
TRBJ1-1,NA,TRBV28,NA,TGTGCCAGCAGCCCACCCCGACACTACACTGAAGCTTTCTTT,CASSPPRHYTEAFF
TRBJ2-7,NA,TRBV3-1/TRBV3-2,TRBD2,TGTGCCAGCAGCCAAGGGCGGGAGGTTACCTACGAGCAGTACTTC,CASSQGREVTYEQYF
TRBJ2-1,NA,TRBV7-3,TRBD2,TGTGCCAGCAGCTCCAGTAGCGGGAGCTCCTACAATGAGCAGTTCTTC,CASSSSSGSSYNEQFF
TRBJ2-7,NA,TRBV7-2,NA,TGTGCCAGCAGCTTAGTGGGGGGGCAGAGCTCCTACGAGCAGTACTTC,CASSLVGGQSSYEQYF
TRBJ2-1,NA,TRBV28,NA,TGTGCCAGCAAGGGGAGGCGTGAGCAGTTCTTC,CASKGRREQFF
TRBJ1-5,few,TRBV7-8,NA,TGTGCCAGCAGCTCCACAATTAATAGCAATCAGCCCCAGCATTTT,CASSSTINSNQPQHF
TRBJ1-4,NA,TRBV28,TRBD1,TGTGCCAGCCACGTCAGACAGGGGCCGGAAAAACTGTTTTTT,CASHVRQGPEKLFF
TRBJ2-7,NA,TRBV3-1/TRBV3-2,NA,TGTGCCAGCAGCCATAGATACGCAATGGGGGCCGAGCAGTACTTC,CASSHRYAMGAEQYF